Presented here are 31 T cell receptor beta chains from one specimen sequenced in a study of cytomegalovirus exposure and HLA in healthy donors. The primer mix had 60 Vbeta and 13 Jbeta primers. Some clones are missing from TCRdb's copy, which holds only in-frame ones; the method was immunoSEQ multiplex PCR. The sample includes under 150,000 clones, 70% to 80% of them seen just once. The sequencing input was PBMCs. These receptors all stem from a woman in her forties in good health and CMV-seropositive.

The DNA of the CDR3 is TGTGCCACAGGTTGGGGCAATCAGCCCCAGCATTTT. Protein product: CATGWGNQPQHF. V is TRBV7-9 and J is TRBJ1-5; D remains unclear. This CDR3 contains 12 residues. The germline V and J ends were trimmed by 10 bases and 2 bases, with 9 bases remaining between them. Germline assignment: CDR1 SEHNR and CDR2 FQNEAQ (reference sequence).

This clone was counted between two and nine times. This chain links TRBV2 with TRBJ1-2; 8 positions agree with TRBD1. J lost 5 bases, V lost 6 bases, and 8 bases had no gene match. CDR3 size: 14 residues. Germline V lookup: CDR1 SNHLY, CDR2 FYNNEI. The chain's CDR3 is CASRGTGSRYGYTF. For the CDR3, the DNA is TGTGCCAGCAGAGGGACAGGCTCTAGGTATGGCTACACCTTC.

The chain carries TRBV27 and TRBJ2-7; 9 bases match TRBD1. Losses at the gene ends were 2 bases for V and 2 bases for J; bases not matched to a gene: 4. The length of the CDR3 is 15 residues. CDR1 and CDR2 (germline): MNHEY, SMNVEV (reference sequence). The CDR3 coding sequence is TGTGCCAGCAGTTTAACGGGGACAGGGCCCTACGAGCAGTACTTC. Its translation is CASSLTGTGPYEQYF.

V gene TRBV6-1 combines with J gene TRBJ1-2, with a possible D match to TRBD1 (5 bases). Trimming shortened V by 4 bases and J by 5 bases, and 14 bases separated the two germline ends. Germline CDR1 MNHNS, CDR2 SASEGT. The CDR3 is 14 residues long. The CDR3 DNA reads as TGTGCCAGCAGTGGACCCCCGGGGGGGTATGGCTACACCTTC. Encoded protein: CASSGPPGGYGYTF.

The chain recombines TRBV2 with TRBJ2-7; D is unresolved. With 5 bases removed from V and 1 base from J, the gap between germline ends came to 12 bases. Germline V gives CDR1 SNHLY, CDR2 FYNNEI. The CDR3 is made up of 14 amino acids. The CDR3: CASSPQVVSYEQYF. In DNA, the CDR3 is TGTGCCAGCAGTCCCCAGGTAGTTTCCTACGAGCAGTACTTC.

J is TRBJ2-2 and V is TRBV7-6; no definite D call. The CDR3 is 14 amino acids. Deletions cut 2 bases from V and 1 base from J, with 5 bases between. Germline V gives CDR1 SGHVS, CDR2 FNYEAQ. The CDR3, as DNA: TGTGCCAGCAGCTTATTCGTGAACACCGGGGAGCTGTTTTTT. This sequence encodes CASSLFVNTGELFF.

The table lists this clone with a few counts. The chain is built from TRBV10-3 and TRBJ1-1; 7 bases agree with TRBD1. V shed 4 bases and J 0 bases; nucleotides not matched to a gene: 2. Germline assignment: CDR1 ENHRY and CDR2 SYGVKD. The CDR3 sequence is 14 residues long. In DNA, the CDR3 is TGTGCCATCAGTGGAGGGGGCTTGAACACTGAAGCTTTCTTT. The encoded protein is CAISGGGLNTEAFF.

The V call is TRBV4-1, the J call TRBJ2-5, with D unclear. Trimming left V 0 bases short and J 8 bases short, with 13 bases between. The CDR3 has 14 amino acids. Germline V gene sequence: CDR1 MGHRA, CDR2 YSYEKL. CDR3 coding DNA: TGCGCCAGCAGCCAAGATCGCGGTGGTAGAACCCAGTACTTC. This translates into CASSQDRGGRTQYF.

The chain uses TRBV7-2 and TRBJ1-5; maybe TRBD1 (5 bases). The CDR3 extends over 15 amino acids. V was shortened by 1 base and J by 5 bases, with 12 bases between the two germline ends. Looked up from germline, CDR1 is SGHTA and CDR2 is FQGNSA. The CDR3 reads CASSLGDRWDQPQHF. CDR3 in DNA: TGTGCCAGCAGCTTAGGTGACAGATGGGATCAGCCCCAGCATTTT.

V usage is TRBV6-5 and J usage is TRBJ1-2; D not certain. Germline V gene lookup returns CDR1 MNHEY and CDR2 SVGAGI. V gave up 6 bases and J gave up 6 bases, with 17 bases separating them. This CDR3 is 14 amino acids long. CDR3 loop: CASSQNVPSHGYTF. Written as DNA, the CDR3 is TGTGCCAGCAGCCAGAACGTTCCCTCGCATGGCTACACCTTC.

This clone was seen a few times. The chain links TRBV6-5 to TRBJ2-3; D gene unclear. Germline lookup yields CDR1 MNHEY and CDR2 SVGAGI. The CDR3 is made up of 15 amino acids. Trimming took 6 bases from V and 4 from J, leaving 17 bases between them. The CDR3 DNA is TGTGCCAGCAGCCCTGCGACCTTAGCAGCAGATACGCAGTATTTT. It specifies CASSPATLAADTQYF.

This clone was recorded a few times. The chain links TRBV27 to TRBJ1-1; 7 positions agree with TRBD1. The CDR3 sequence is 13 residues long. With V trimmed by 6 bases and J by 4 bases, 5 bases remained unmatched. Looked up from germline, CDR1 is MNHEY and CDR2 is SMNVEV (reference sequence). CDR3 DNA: TGTGCCAGCAGACGACAGGGATTCACTGAAGCTTTCTTT. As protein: CASRRQGFTEAFF.

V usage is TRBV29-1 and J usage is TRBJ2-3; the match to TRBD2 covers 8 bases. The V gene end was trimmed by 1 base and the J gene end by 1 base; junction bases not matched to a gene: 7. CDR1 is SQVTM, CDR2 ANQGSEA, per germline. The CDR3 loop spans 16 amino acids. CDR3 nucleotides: TGCAGCGTTGAAGGGGTAGCGGGAAGTGGCACAGATACGCAGTATTTT. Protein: CSVEGVAGSGTDTQYF.

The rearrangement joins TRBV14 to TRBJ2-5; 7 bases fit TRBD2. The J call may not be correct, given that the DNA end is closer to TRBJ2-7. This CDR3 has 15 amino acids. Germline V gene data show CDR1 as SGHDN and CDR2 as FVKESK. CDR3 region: CASSRRGGGAYEQYF. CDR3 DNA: TGTGCCAGCAGCCGCCGCGGGGGAGGCGCCTACGAGCAGTACTTC.

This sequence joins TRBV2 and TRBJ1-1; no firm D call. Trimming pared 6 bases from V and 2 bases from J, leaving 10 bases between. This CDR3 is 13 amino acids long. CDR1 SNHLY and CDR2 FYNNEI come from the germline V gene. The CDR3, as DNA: TGTGCCAGCAGGCCTACAGAAAACACTGAAGCTTTCTTT. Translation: CASRPTENTEAFF. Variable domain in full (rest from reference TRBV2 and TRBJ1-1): EPEVTQTPSHQVTQMGQEVILRCVPISNHLYFYWYRQILGQKVEFLVSFYNNEISEKSEIFDDQFSVERPDGSNFTLKIRSTKLEDSAMYFCASRPTENTEAFFGQGTRLTVV.

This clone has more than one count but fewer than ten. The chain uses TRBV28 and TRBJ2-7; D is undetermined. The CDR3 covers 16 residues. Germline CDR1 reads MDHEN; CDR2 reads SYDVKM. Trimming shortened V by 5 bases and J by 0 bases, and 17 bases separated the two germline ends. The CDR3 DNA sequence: TGTGCCAGCAGTCCCTCCCAGGCAGGTCACTCCTACGAGCAGTACTTC. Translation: CASSPSQAGHSYEQYF.

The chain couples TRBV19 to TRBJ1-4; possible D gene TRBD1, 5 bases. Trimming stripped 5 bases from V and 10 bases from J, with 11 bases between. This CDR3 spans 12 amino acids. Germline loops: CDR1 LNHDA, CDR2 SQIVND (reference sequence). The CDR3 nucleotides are TGTGCCAGTAGTTCCAGGGAGGGAAAACTGTTTTTT. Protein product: CASSSREGKLFF.

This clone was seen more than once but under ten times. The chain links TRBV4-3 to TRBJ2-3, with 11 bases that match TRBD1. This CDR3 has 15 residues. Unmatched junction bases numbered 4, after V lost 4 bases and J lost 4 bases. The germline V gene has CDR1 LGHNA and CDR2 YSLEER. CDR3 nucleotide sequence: TGCGCCAGCAGCCGGGGACAGGGGGAAGCAGATACGCAGTATTTT. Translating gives CASSRGQGEADTQYF.

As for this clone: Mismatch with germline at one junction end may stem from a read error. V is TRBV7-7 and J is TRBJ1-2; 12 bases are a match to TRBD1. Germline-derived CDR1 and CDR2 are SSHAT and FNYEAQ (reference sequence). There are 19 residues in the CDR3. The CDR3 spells CASSLGGGTGGEHHVGYTF. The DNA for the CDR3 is TGTGCTAGCAGCTTAGGGGGCGGGACAGGGGGCGAACACCACGTGGGCTACACCTTC.

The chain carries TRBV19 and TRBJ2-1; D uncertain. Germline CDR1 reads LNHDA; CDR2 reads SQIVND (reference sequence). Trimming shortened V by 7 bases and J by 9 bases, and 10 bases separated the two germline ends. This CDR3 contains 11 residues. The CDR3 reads CASTNSLEQFF. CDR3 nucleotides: TGTGCCAGTACGAACAGCCTTGAGCAGTTCTTC.

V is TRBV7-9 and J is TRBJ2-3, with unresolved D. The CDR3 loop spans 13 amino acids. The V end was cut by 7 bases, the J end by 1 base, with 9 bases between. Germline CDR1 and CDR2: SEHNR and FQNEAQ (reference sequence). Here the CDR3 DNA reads TGTGCCAGCATTAATAGTGGCACAGATACGCAGTATTTT. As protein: CASINSGTDTQYF.

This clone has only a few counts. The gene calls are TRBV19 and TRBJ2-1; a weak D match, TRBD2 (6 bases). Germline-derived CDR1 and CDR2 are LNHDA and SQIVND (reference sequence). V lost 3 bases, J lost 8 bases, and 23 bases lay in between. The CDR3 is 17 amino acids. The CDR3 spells CASSMIRGGGVEDEQFF. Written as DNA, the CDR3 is TGTGCCAGTAGTATGATAAGGGGCGGCGGGGTGGAGGATGAGCAGTTCTTC.

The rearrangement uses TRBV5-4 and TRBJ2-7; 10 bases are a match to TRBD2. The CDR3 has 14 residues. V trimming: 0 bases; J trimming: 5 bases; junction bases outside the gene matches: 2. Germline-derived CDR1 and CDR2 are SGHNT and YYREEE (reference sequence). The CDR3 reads CASSLGLAGDEQYF. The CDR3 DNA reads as TGTGCCAGCAGCTTGGGACTAGCGGGCGACGAGCAGTACTTC.

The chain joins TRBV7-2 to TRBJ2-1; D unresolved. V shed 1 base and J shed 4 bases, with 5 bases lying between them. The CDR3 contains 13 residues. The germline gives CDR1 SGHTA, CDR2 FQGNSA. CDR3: CASSLVGYNEQFF. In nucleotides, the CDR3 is TGTGCCAGCAGCTTAGTCGGGTACAATGAGCAGTTCTTC.

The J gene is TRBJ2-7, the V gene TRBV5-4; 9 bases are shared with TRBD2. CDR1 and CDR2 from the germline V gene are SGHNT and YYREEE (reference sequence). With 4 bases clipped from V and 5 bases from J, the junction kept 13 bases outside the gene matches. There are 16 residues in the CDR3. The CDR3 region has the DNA TGTGCCAGCAGCCGGGCCGGTGCGGGGGGGCCCGACGAGCAGTACTTC. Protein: CASSRAGAGGPDEQYF.

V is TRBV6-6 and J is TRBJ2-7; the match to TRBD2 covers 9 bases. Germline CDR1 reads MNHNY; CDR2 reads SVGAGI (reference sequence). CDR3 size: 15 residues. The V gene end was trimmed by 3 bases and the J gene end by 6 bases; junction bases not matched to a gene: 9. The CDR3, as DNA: TGTGCCAGCAGTTATGGAGGGACTAGCAGGTCCGAGCAGTACTTC. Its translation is CASSYGGTSRSEQYF.

The CDR3 here is CASSLFLPGQGRGGYTF. In DNA form, the CDR3 reads TGCGCCAGCAGCCTCTTCTTACCGGGACAGGGGAGGGGAGGCTACACCTTC. The rearrangement uses TRBV4-3 and TRBJ1-2; 10 bases line up with TRBD1. CDR1 and CDR2 from the germline V gene are LGHNA and YSLEER. The CDR3 runs to 17 residues. Trimming removed 4 bases from V and 8 bases from J; junction bases left unmatched: 16.

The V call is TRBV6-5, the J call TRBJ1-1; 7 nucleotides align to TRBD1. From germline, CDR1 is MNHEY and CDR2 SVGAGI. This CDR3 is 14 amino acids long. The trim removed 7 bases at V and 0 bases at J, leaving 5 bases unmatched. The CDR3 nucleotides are TGTGCCAGCACCGTCGACAGGGTGAACACTGAAGCTTTCTTT. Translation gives CASTVDRVNTEAFF.

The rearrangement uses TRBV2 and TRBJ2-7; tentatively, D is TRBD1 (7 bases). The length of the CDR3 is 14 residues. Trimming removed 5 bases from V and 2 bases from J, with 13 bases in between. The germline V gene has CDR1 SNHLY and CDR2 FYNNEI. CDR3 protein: CASSSQGGTYEQYF. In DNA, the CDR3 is TGTGCCAGCAGTTCCCAGGGGGGCACCTACGAGCAGTACTTC.

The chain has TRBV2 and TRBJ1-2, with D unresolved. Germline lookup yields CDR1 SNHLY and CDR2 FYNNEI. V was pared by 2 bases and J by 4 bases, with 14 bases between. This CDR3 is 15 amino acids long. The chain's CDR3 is CASSENQATIYGYTF. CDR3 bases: TGTGCCAGCAGTGAAAATCAGGCGACCATCTATGGCTACACCTTC.

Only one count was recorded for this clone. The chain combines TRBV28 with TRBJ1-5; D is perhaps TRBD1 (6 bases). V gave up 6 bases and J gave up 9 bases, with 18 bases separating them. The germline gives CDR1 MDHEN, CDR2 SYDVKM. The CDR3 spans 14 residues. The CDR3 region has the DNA TGTGCCAGCAGCCGACAGGCACTCAACCGGCCCCAGCATTTT. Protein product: CASSRQALNRPQHF.